The TCR beta chain under discussion was sequenced for a study of blood T cell repertoires in COVID-19. Study as a whole: The study drew acute and convalescent COVID-19 samples from the United States, Italy and Spain. Sample material is recorded as cDNA or gDNA derived from T cells, B-cell-depleted T cells, or PBMCs.

As to this clone: At one boundary the junction diverges from the germline segment, which might be a read error.

Original processing methods: Cell counts per sample came from amplifying reference gene primers. Assay used: immunoSEQ multiplex PCR; TCRdb lists only in-frame clones, some missing. V and J calls plus clone size are reproduced from that table; the DNA served to infer D and trimming. The profile shows around 140,000 clones, around nine tenths of them singletons. The CDR3 totals 14 residues. CDR1 is LNHDA and CDR2 is SQIVND in the germline V gene (reference sequence). The V call is TRBV19, the J call TRBJ2-4, with 8 bases that match TRBD1. The sample taken for sequencing was peripheral blood. This clonotype was sampled from a woman in her forties or fifties with active or convalescent COVID-19. CDR3 DNA: TGTGCCAGTAGTGGCACGCAGGGGGCGCCCCGCTCAAACTTC. It is translated as CASSGTQGAPRSNF.